A selection of T cell receptor beta chains follows, all from one sample in a study of beta chain features in type 1 diabetes. Only in-frame clones appear in the TCRdb table, and some are missing; sequencing was by immunoSEQ multiplex PCR. The table shows about 410,000 clones, with around 14% occurring only once. Input material: naive CD4+ T cells from blood. These receptors all stem from a man under 40 in good health. The conserved cysteine and the conserved F or W are not part of the CDR3 here. The order of the fields is V gene, CDR3 protein.

TRBV14 | ASSQYGLPSYNEQF
TRBV9 | ASSVAMDFQETQY
TRBV15 | ATSRGIGAENIQY
TRBV5-6 | ASSLRPVYTDTQY
TRBV5-6 | ASSAPGQAVTEAF
TRBV7-2 | ASSPPFGGELF
TRBV9 | ASSVEIAGFNEQY
TRBV29-1 | SVETVVSAVGNEQF
TRBV29-1 | SAEQETQY
TRBV2 | ASREDKNIQY
TRBV7-6 | ASSLGTGRTDTQY
TRBV12-5 | ASGRYSNQPQH
TRBV6-5 | ASSKSGEQF
TRBV7-2 | ASSLEGLGGQETQY
TRBV23-1 | ASSQSLADLFSEQY
TRBV6-1 | ASSENLLTNYGYT
TRBV7-2 | ASSLFRDQETQY
TRBV7-9 | ASSLNPQETQY
TRBV9 | ASSLTSSSSTDTQY
TRBV4-2 | ASSQDFPYYGYT
TRBV27 | ASSYKGLLAGYT
TRBV7-2 | ASSLLIAGTNEQF
TRBV7-9 | ASSQTGANTEAF
TRBV7-8 | ASSRVGEKLF
TRBV4-3 | ASSQDGGGIDNEQF
TRBV6-1 | ASSVGGATDTQY
TRBV30 | AWSGERSQPQH
TRBV15 | ATSRGDPEDGGYT
TRBV5-1 | ASSLAFGEAF
TRBV27 | ASSPRDSLYGYT
TRBV6-6 | ASSYSSGSTDTQY
TRBV14 | ASSQGLMDYT
TRBV29-1 | SVDLLNSYNEQF
TRBV29-1 | SVEVASTDTQY
TRBV7-6 | ASSPRAGNNEQF
TRBV19 | ASSSSRRGVETQY
TRBV19 | ASSPGRENTEAF
TRBV10-3 | AIAEGGRTDTQY
TRBV27 | ASSPRLATNEQF
TRBV5-6 | ASSLVRGSEAF
TRBV7-2 | ASSLAISPNSGYPTQY
TRBV14 | ASSRLGQNYEQY
TRBV7-2 | ASRGGPDTQY
TRBV13 | ASSATGVRDTQY
TRBV7-3 | ASSRSGSGRETQY
TRBV6-5 | ASRDRTDQPQH
TRBV2 | ASSWGVGYT
TRBV9 | ASSKGTGELF
TRBV9 | ASSVSGGVITDTQY
TRBV2 | ASSVEGLAKNIQY
TRBV7-3 | ASSLRFSGSYLRDNEQF
TRBV2 | ASSYTRGNEQF
TRBV18 | ASSPRVQVDTEAF
TRBV5-6 | ASSLTVNTEAF
TRBV7-9 | ASSLAGLGPRNTEAF
TRBV10-2 | ASSVNGEYIQY